This is a list of T cell receptor beta chains from one sample in a study of T cell responses to AZD1222 COVID-19 vaccine. The repertoire was sequenced with immunoSEQ multiplex PCR; TCRdb's copy has only in-frame clones and lacks some. The table includes around 270,000 clones, 94% detected once. This specimen consisted of peripheral blood, obtained 28 days after the second AZD1222 dose. The receptors were gathered from an adult who received the AZD1222 COVID-19 vaccine. Each CDR3 is given with its conserved first and last residue. D genes are given only for firm matches. Rows give clone size only sometimes, using once, few, many, or a class for an expanded clone.

J: TRBJ2-1
V: TRBV30
size: -
D: TRBD2
DNA: TGTGCCTGGAGTTTTACTAGCGCCAAGAATGAGCAGTTCTTC
CDR3: CAWSFTSAKNEQFF

J: TRBJ2-2
V: TRBV1
size: -
D: -
DNA: TGCACCAGCAGCTCCCGGGGTAATACAAAAAGTATGGACACCGGGGAGCTGTTTTTT
CDR3: CTSSSRGNTKSMDTGELFF

J: TRBJ1-1
V: TRBV30
size: -
D: -
DNA: TGTGCCTGCTCGGGACTCAAGAACACTGAAGCTTTCTTT
CDR3: CACSGLKNTEAFF

J: TRBJ1-1
V: TRBV11-1
size: -
D: -
DNA: TGTGCCAGCAGCTTACCGCCACGGAGGGACACTGAAGCTTTCTTT
CDR3: CASSLPPRRDTEAFF

J: TRBJ2-7
V: TRBV3-1/TRBV3-2
size: -
D: -
DNA: TGTGCCAGCAGCCAGGCAATGGTAATCGCTTACGAGCAGTACTTC
CDR3: CASSQAMVIAYEQYF

J: TRBJ1-2
V: TRBV9
size: -
D: -
DNA: TGTGCCAGCAGCGTAGCTACCGATAATGGCTACACCTTC
CDR3: CASSVATDNGYTF

J: TRBJ2-3
V: TRBV29-1
size: -
D: -
DNA: TGCAGCGTTGACCGGGACACAGATACGCAGTATTTT
CDR3: CSVDRDTDTQYF

J: TRBJ1-1
V: TRBV25-1
size: -
D: -
DNA: TGTGCCAGCACCCCTGGGGGGCCCGACACTGAAGCTTTCTTT
CDR3: CASTPGGPDTEAFF

J: TRBJ1-4
V: TRBV5-5
size: -
D: TRBD1
DNA: TGTGCCAGCAGCTTGATCGCAGGGGGGAATGAAAAACTGTTTTTT
CDR3: CASSLIAGGNEKLFF

J: TRBJ2-3
V: TRBV28
size: -
D: TRBD2
DNA: TGTGCCAGCAGTTTGGGCGGGGGGGCCTCGGATACGCAGTATTTT
CDR3: CASSLGGGASDTQYF

J: TRBJ2-3
V: TRBV27
size: -
D: -
DNA: TGTGCCAGCAGTGGGGCCACAGATACGCAGTATTTT
CDR3: CASSGATDTQYF

J: TRBJ2-2
V: TRBV6-5
size: once
D: -
DNA: TGTGCCAGCAGTTACACGCTAGGGACCGGGGAGCTGTTTTTT
CDR3: CASSYTLGTGELFF

J: TRBJ1-6
V: TRBV10-3
size: -
D: -
DNA: TGTGCCATCAGTGAACCTAATTCACCCCTCCACTTT
CDR3: CAISEPNSPLHF

J: TRBJ2-5
V: TRBV28
size: -
D: -
DNA: TGTGCCAGTGCGGTGCTGGACAAGCAAGAGACCCAGTACTTC
CDR3: CASAVLDKQETQYF

J: TRBJ2-7
V: TRBV11-2
size: -
D: TRBD1
DNA: TGTGCCAGCAGCCCCCTGGGGGGACAGGGGGCAAGCGAGCAGTACTTC
CDR3: CASSPLGGQGASEQYF

J: TRBJ1-4
V: TRBV5-1
size: -
D: -
DNA: TGCGCCAGCAGCCGGGGGGAAACTAATGAAAAACTGTTTTTT
CDR3: CASSRGETNEKLFF

J: TRBJ1-2
V: TRBV19
size: -
D: TRBD1
DNA: TGTGCCAGTAGGGGACAGGCCTGGAACTATGGCTACACCTTC
CDR3: CASRGQAWNYGYTF

J: TRBJ2-5
V: TRBV7-9
size: -
D: -
DNA: TGTGCCAGCAGCGATGGGGCGGGGCAAGAGACCCAGTACTTC
CDR3: CASSDGAGQETQYF

J: TRBJ1-5
V: TRBV2
size: -
D: -
DNA: TGTGCCAGCAGTGAAAGGGCCCGGGGGTGGAATCAGCCCCAGCATTTT
CDR3: CASSERARGWNQPQHF

J: TRBJ1-1
V: TRBV6-5
size: -
D: -
DNA: TGTGCCAGCACCAGCGGGACTGAAGCTTTCTTT
CDR3: CASTSGTEAFF

J: TRBJ1-2
V: TRBV10-3
size: once
D: TRBD1
DNA: TGTGCCATCAGTGAAACCGACAGGGATATAGGCTACACCTTC
CDR3: CAISETDRDIGYTF

J: TRBJ2-4
V: TRBV7-9
size: -
D: TRBD2
DNA: TGTGCCAGCAGCCCTGGACTAGCGGGAGTAGTCAAAAACATTCAGTACTTC
CDR3: CASSPGLAGVVKNIQYF

J: TRBJ1-6
V: TRBV6-1
size: -
D: -
DNA: TGTGCCAGCAGTGAAGCAGGGGCCGGTTCTCTTAATTCACCCCTCCACTTT
CDR3: CASSEAGAGSLNSPLHF

J: TRBJ2-7
V: TRBV5-1
size: -
D: -
DNA: TGCGCCAGCAGCCCGGATAGCTCCTACGAGCAGTACTTC
CDR3: CASSPDSSYEQYF

J: TRBJ1-1
V: TRBV5-1
size: -
D: -
DNA: TGCGCCAGCAGCTTGGTGGGGCCGAACACTGAAGCTTTCTTT
CDR3: CASSLVGPNTEAFF

J: TRBJ2-7
V: TRBV3-1/TRBV3-2
size: -
D: -
DNA: TGTGCCAGCAGCCAAGAATCCCACCAGCCCCCCTACTTC
CDR3: CASSQESHQPPYF

J: TRBJ1-3
V: TRBV6-2/TRBV6-3
size: -
D: -
DNA: TGTGCCAGCAGTTACATCGGAGGAACCGCCATATATTTT
CDR3: CASSYIGGTAIYF

J: TRBJ1-4
V: TRBV6-5
size: -
D: -
DNA: TGTGCCAGCAGTTACGGCACGAGAGAAAAACTGTTTTTT
CDR3: CASSYGTREKLFF

J: TRBJ1-1
V: TRBV6-5
size: -
D: TRBD1
DNA: TGTGCCGGATCGACAGGGGGCAATGAAGCTTTCTTT
CDR3: CAGSTGGNEAFF

J: TRBJ2-1
V: TRBV19
size: -
D: -
DNA: TGTGCCAGTAGTATAGGGGGCCCCGCACATGAGCAGTTCTTC
CDR3: CASSIGGPAHEQFF

J: TRBJ1-2
V: TRBV6-5
size: -
D: -
DNA: TGTGCCAGCAGCCTTGACAGGACTAGTTATGGCTACACCTTC
CDR3: CASSLDRTSYGYTF

J: TRBJ1-2
V: TRBV2
size: -
D: -
DNA: TGTGCCAGCAGTCCGGGCTACTATGGCTACACCTTC
CDR3: CASSPGYYGYTF

J: TRBJ2-7
V: TRBV5-5
size: -
D: TRBD1
DNA: TGTGCCAGCACCCGCTGGGACAGGGTCATCTCCGAGCAGTACTTC
CDR3: CASTRWDRVISEQYF

J: TRBJ2-5
V: TRBV5-1
size: -
D: TRBD2
DNA: TGCGCCAGCAGCTTGAAACTAGCGGGGGGCGGGGAGACCCAGTACTTC
CDR3: CASSLKLAGGGETQYF

J: TRBJ2-7
V: TRBV4-2
size: -
D: -
DNA: TGTGCCAGCAGCCCGTACCCCACCTACGAGCAGTACTTC
CDR3: CASSPYPTYEQYF

J: TRBJ1-6
V: TRBV3-1/TRBV3-2
size: -
D: -
DNA: TGTGCCAGCAGCCGGGCGGGGACCCGAGCCTCAAATTCACCCCTCCACTTT
CDR3: CASSRAGTRASNSPLHF

J: TRBJ1-6
V: TRBV19
size: -
D: -
DNA: TGTGCCAGTAGCTACAGGGAGGGGAATTCACCCCTCCACTTT
CDR3: CASSYREGNSPLHF

J: TRBJ2-2
V: TRBV11-3
size: few
D: -
DNA: TGTGCCAGCAGCTCCCACAGCGACACCGGGGAGCTGTTTTTT
CDR3: CASSSHSDTGELFF

J: TRBJ1-2
V: TRBV28
size: -
D: -
DNA: TGTGCCAGCAGTTTAGTGGACAGACGGGAGGGCTACACCTTC
CDR3: CASSLVDRREGYTF

J: TRBJ1-1
V: TRBV28
size: -
D: -
DNA: TGTGCCAGCAGTTCAGGGGTCACTGAAGCTTTCTTT
CDR3: CASSSGVTEAFF

J: TRBJ2-3
V: TRBV19
size: -
D: -
DNA: TGTGCCAGTAGTACCCTAACTAGCCATGATACGCAGTATTTT
CDR3: CASSTLTSHDTQYF

J: TRBJ2-7
V: TRBV4-1
size: -
D: -
DNA: TGCGCCAGCAGCCAAGGTTCCCTGGGGGGGCCCTACGAGCAGTACTTC
CDR3: CASSQGSLGGPYEQYF

J: TRBJ2-7
V: TRBV7-2
size: -
D: -
DNA: TGTGCCAGCAGCTTAACAGAGACTAGGACTGTCTACGAGCAGTACTTC
CDR3: CASSLTETRTVYEQYF

J: TRBJ2-1
V: TRBV7-2
size: -
D: TRBD2
DNA: TGTGCCAGCAGCACCGGGACTAGCGGGACAGGGCAGTTCTTC
CDR3: CASSTGTSGTGQFF